One sample yielded the 15 T cell receptor beta chains listed below, sequenced in a study of control samples from healthy donors and cancer patients. The method was immunoSEQ multiplex PCR; TCRdb's version includes in-frame clones alone and lacks a portion of them. The sample contains hundreds of thousands of clones, around 90% of which appear only once. Specimen: PBMCs. The receptors were sampled from a man between 40 and 49 years old with head and neck cancer.

This chain links TRBV18 with TRBJ1-1; possible D gene TRBD1, 5 bases. This CDR3 comprises 16 residues. V lost 3 bases, J lost 0 bases, and 14 bases lay in between. The germline CDR1 and CDR2 sequences are KGHSH and LQKENI. The CDR3 loop is CASSPFDGTMNTEAFF. The CDR3, as DNA: TGTGCCAGCTCACCCTTCGACGGGACGATGAACACTGAAGCTTTCTTT. The variable domain in full, with the rest retrieved from reference TRBV18 and TRBJ1-1, is NAGVMQNPRHLVRRRGQEARLRCSPMKGHSHVYWYRQLPEEGLKFMVYLQKENIIDESGMPKERFSAEFPKEGPSILRIQQVVRGDSAAYFCASSPFDGTMNTEAFFGQGTRLTVV.

The rearrangement joins TRBV6-5 to TRBJ1-5; 11 bases map to TRBD1. The CDR3 runs 14 residues. Germline V lookup: CDR1 MNHEY, CDR2 SVGAGI. V trimming: 6 bases; J trimming: 6 bases; junction bases outside the gene matches: 4. The CDR3 coding sequence is TGTGCCAGCAGGGGACAGGGGGACATTCAGCCCCAGCATTTT. Translated, it gives CASRGQGDIQPQHF.

The gene calls are TRBV5-4 and TRBJ2-1, with 9 bases fitting TRBD2. The germline gives CDR1 SGHNT, CDR2 YYREEE (reference sequence). J lost 7 bases, V lost 4 bases, and 15 bases had no gene match. There are 17 residues in the CDR3. CDR3 sequence: CASSPTGAGGVLNEQFF. The CDR3 DNA sequence: TGTGCCAGCAGCCCGACTGGAGCGGGAGGAGTCCTGAATGAGCAGTTCTTC.

The chain uses TRBV27 and TRBJ2-7; TRBD1 is a possible D gene (6 bases). Between the trimmed V and J ends, which lost 7 bases and 0 bases, there was a span of 16 bases. The CDR3 runs to 15 residues. Germline lookup yields CDR1 MNHEY and CDR2 SMNVEV (reference sequence). The CDR3 region has the DNA TGTGCCAGCACGTCGGTCGGGACACCCTCCTACGAGCAGTACTTC. It encodes CASTSVGTPSYEQYF.

V usage is TRBV11-2 and J usage is TRBJ1-5; the D gene is possibly TRBD1 (6 bases). The germline V gene has CDR1 SGHAT and CDR2 FQNNGV. The ends were cut back, 5 bases at V and 3 bases at J, with 11 bases in the middle. CDR3 length: 14 amino acids. CDR3 bases: TGTGCCAGCAGCCTGGGACACTCCAATCAGCCCCAGCATTTT. This codes for CASSLGHSNQPQHF.

J is TRBJ2-4 and V is TRBV12-3 or TRBV12-4; D is unclear. The CDR3 consists of 11 residues. The V end lost 5 bases, the J end lost 10 bases, and 9 bases lay between the germline ends. The CDR3 protein is CASSPRTIQYF. CDR3 DNA: TGTGCCAGCAGTCCCCGGACGATTCAGTACTTC.

J is TRBJ1-6 and V is TRBV5-1, with TRBD1 identical over 9 bases. The junction had 4 bases not matched to a gene; V was cut back by 0 bases and J by 3 bases. The CDR3 has 17 residues. Germline V gene data show CDR1 as SGHRS and CDR2 as YFSETQ. The CDR3 spells CASSLVGQGVYNSPLHF. The CDR3 coding sequence is TGCGCCAGCAGCTTGGTGGGACAGGGTGTCTATAATTCACCCCTCCACTTT.

The genes are TRBV6-2 or TRBV6-3 and TRBJ1-5; D gene ambiguous. This CDR3 has 15 amino acids. V was pared by 5 bases and J by 3 bases, with 14 bases between. The germline V gene encodes CDR1 MNHEY and CDR2 SVGEGT. The CDR3 protein is CASSVPKTPNQPQHF. DNA for the CDR3: TGTGCCAGCAGTGTCCCGAAGACACCCAATCAGCCCCAGCATTTT.

This clone was detected once. The CDR3 DNA reads TGTGCCAGCAGCAGGACAGCGACCTACGAGCAGTACTTC. Protein product: CASSRTATYEQYF. The rearrangement links TRBV25-1 to TRBJ2-7; maybe TRBD1 (6 bases). Trimming pared 6 bases from V and 2 bases from J, leaving 11 bases between. This CDR3 comprises 13 residues. CDR1 MGHDK and CDR2 SYGVNS come from the germline V gene.

Here the CDR3 reads CASSVTATTGTTGELFF. The CDR3 DNA sequence: TGTGCCAGCAGCGTAACCGCGACGACAGGGACCACCGGGGAGCTGTTTTTT. The V call is TRBV9, the J call TRBJ2-2, with 7 positions matching TRBD1. V gave up 1 base and J gave up 4 bases; unmatched junction bases: 10. The germline V gene encodes CDR1 SGDLS and CDR2 YYNGEE. This CDR3 comprises 17 residues.

This clone showed up just once. This chain links TRBV5-6 with TRBJ2-3; D is ambiguous. The V and J ends lost 4 bases and 0 bases respectively, with 3 bases between them. The CDR3 covers 12 residues. Germline assignment: CDR1 SGHDT and CDR2 YYEEEE. The CDR3 sequence: CASSGSTDTQYF. As DNA, the CDR3 is TGTGCCAGCAGCGGTAGCACAGATACGCAGTATTTT.

The J gene is TRBJ2-7, the V gene TRBV9; D remains unclear. The CDR3 covers 14 residues. V lost 1 base, J lost 5 bases, and 13 bases lay in between. Looked up from germline, CDR1 is SGDLS and CDR2 is YYNGEE. The CDR3 region is CASSVTEQFNEQYF. CDR3 bases: TGTGCCAGCAGCGTAACGGAACAGTTTAACGAGCAGTACTTC.

The chain uses TRBV11-3 and TRBJ2-2, with 8 bases identical to TRBD1. CDR1 and CDR2 (germline): SGHNT, YENEEA. With V trimmed by 3 bases and J by 1 base, 1 base remained unmatched. This CDR3 region has 15 residues. CDR3 residues: CASSFGTGNTGELFF. DNA for the CDR3: TGTGCCAGCAGCTTCGGGACAGGGAACACCGGGGAGCTGTTTTTT.

CDR3 DNA: TGTGCCAGCAGTCCTTTGGCTAGCGGCTCCTACGAGCAGTACTTC. It yields the protein CASSPLASGSYEQYF. The gene calls are TRBV28 and TRBJ2-7; 7 nucleotides align to TRBD2. The V and J ends lost 5 bases and 0 bases, in that order; junction bases with no gene match: 7. CDR1 and CDR2 from the germline V gene are MDHEN and SYDVKM. This CDR3 has 15 amino acids.

The rearrangement joins TRBV29-1 to TRBJ2-5, with 12 bases lining up with TRBD2. Looked up from germline, CDR1 is SQVTM and CDR2 is ANQGSEA. The junction had 2 bases not matched to a gene; V was cut back by 7 bases and J by 2 bases. CDR3 length equals 13 residues. The chain's CDR3 is CSGTSGGQETQYF. The CDR3 coding sequence is TGCAGCGGTACTAGCGGGGGGCAAGAGACCCAGTACTTC.